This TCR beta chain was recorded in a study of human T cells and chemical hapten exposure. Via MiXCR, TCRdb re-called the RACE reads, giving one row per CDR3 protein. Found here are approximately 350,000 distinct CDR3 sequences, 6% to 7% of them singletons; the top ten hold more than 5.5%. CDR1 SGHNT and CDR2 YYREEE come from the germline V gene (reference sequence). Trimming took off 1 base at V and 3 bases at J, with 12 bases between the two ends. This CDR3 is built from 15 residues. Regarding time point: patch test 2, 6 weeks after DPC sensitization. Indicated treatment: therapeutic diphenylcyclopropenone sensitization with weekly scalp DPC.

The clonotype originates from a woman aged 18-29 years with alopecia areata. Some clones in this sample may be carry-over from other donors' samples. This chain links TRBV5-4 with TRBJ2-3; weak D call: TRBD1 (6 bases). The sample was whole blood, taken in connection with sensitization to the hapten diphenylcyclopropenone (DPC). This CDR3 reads CASSLSQGLTDTQYF. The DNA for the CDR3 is TGTGCCAGCAGCTTGTCCCAGGGGCTGACAGATACGCAGTATTTT.